This entry lists 20 T cell receptor beta chains sequenced from one sample in a study of early T cells in non-severe SARS-CoV-2 infection. MiXCR, run by TCRdb on the 5' RACE reads, gives a single entry per CDR3 protein. There are more than 75,000 distinct CDR3 sequences in the sample; around 13% occur only once, and under 7.5% lies in the top ten. The sequencing sample was made of whole blood. These receptors were taken from an adult who was a healthcare worker with PCR-confirmed SARS-CoV-2 infection or an uninfected control (not recorded which).

This clonotype was seen a single time. This sequence may be a read error, since a much larger clone differs from it by one base. The chain has TRBV9 and TRBJ2-1; D remains unclear. From germline, CDR1 is SGDLS and CDR2 YYNGEE. The CDR3 totals 11 residues. Here the CDR3 reads CASSGYSEQFF. The CDR3 region has the DNA TGTGCCAGCAGCGGGTACAGTGAGCAGTTCTTC.

The table lists this clonotype with many counts. The chain combines TRBV19 with TRBJ2-7, with D possibly being TRBD1 or TRBD2 (5 bases each). Trimming shortened V by 3 bases and J by 5 bases, and 11 bases separated the two germline ends. Germline values: CDR1 LNHDA, CDR2 SQIVND (reference sequence). The CDR3 is 13 amino acids. Here the CDR3 DNA reads TGTGCCAGTAGTATCGGGGCGTCTCACGAGCAGTACTTC. This encodes CASSIGASHEQYF. Based on the CDR3 plus reference TRBV19 and TRBJ2-7, the full variable domain is DGGITQSPKYLFRKEGQNVTLSCEQNLNHDAMYWYRQDPGQGLRLIYYSQIVNDFQKGDIAEGYSVSREKKESFPLTVTSAQKNPTAFYLCASSIGASHEQYFGPGTRLTVT.

This clonotype has at least ten counts. The chain has TRBV6-6 and TRBJ2-3; the D is unclear. The CDR3 is made up of 15 amino acids. V gave up 2 bases and J gave up 4 bases, with 13 bases separating them. The V gene's germline CDR1 is MNHNY and CDR2 SVGAGI (reference sequence). CDR3 nucleotides: TGTGCCAGCAGTTACCCAAATACTCCCGCAGATACGCAGTATTTT. This translates into CASSYPNTPADTQYF.

The chain employs TRBV12-3 or TRBV12-4 and TRBJ2-7; D gene unclear. The CDR3 spans 14 residues. The ends were cut back, 3 bases at V and 0 bases at J, with 9 bases in the middle. This CDR3 is CASSFALSSYEQYF. CDR3 nucleotide sequence: TGTGCCAGCAGTTTTGCCCTGAGCTCCTACGAGCAGTACTTC.

This clonotype was observed many times. The chain joins TRBV6-1 to TRBJ1-2; D unresolved. Germline lookup yields CDR1 MNHNS and CDR2 SASEGT. Trimming removed 6 bases at V and 6 bases at J, with 23 bases between. The CDR3 sequence is 16 residues long. CDR3 in DNA: TGTGCCAGCAGGGTAGGCCATTCGACTCCCGAGGATGGCTACACCTTC. Amino acid sequence: CASRVGHSTPEDGYTF.

This clonotype was detected many times. The chain has TRBV7-9 and TRBJ2-7; D possibly corresponds to TRBD1 (7 bases). Looked up from germline, CDR1 is SEHNR and CDR2 is FQNEAQ (reference sequence). The CDR3 runs 14 residues. V gave up 1 base and J gave up 5 bases, with 12 bases separating them. CDR3 in DNA: TGTGCCAGCAGCTTAGTAGGAGGGGGCGACGAGCAGTACTTC. It is translated as CASSLVGGGDEQYF.

At least ten counts were recorded for this clonotype. The gene calls are TRBV7-3 and TRBJ2-1; 7 positions agree with TRBD1. Germline trimming cut 5 bases from V and 9 bases from J; bases unmatched to any gene: 10. This CDR3 spans 14 amino acids. Germline values: CDR1 SGHTA, CDR2 FQGTGA. As DNA, the CDR3 is TGTGCCAGCAGCGCCCAACCGGGACAGAGTGAGCAGTTCTTC. Protein product: CASSAQPGQSEQFF.

This clonotype was found many times. The chain combines TRBV20-1 with TRBJ2-5, with 9 bases that match TRBD2. Germline V lookup: CDR1 DFQATT, CDR2 SNEGSKA (reference sequence). The CDR3 spans 14 residues. J was trimmed by 2 bases and V by 4 bases; bases with no gene match: 5. The CDR3 loop is CSANLLAGQETQYF. The CDR3 nucleotides are TGCAGTGCTAATTTGCTAGCGGGGCAAGAGACCCAGTACTTC.

CDR3 bases: TGTGCCAGCAGTGAATTTGGGGGGGGATACACAGATACGCAGTATTTT. Protein sequence: CASSEFGGGYTDTQYF. The V gene is TRBV2, the J gene TRBJ2-3; 7 positions match TRBD2. The CDR3 totals 16 residues. The germline V gene has CDR1 SNHLY and CDR2 FYNNEI. Trimming at V came to 2 bases and at J to 2 bases, leaving 7 bases not matched to a gene.

This chain joins TRBV28 and TRBJ2-3; D is possibly TRBD1 (6 bases). Looked up from germline, CDR1 is MDHEN and CDR2 is SYDVKM. The V and J ends lost 6 bases and 3 bases respectively, with 7 bases between them. This CDR3 has 12 amino acids. The CDR3 here is CASRRGTDTQYF. The CDR3 region has the DNA TGTGCCAGCAGGAGGGGGACAGATACGCAGTATTTT.

This clonotype was seen at least ten times. The chain carries TRBV6-5 and TRBJ1-4; D gene uncertain. Germline V lookup: CDR1 MNHEY, CDR2 SVGAGI. CDR3 length: 11 amino acids. The ends were cut back, 4 bases at V and 8 bases at J, with 5 bases in the middle. This CDR3 is CASSSGEKLFF. CDR3 sequence (DNA): TGTGCCAGCAGTTCGGGAGAAAAACTGTTTTTT.

This rearrangement joins TRBV3-1 to TRBJ2-3; D may be TRBD2 (5 bases). V shed 0 bases and J shed 0 bases, with 10 bases lying between them. From germline, CDR1 is LGHDT and CDR2 YNNKEL (reference sequence). This CDR3 is built from 16 residues. CDR3 amino acids: CASSQDGGGSTDTQYF. Here the CDR3 DNA reads TGTGCCAGCAGCCAAGATGGAGGCGGTAGCACAGATACGCAGTATTTT.

This clonotype came up a few times. V and J are TRBV27 and TRBJ2-7, with 7 positions matching TRBD1. The germline V gene encodes CDR1 MNHEY and CDR2 SMNVEV (reference sequence). CDR3 length: 11 residues. With V trimmed by 9 bases and J by 5 bases, 4 bases remained unmatched. CDR3 bases: TGTGCCAGTACCGACAGGGACGAGCAGTACTTC. Its translation: CASTDRDEQYF.

The chain has TRBV5-1 and TRBJ2-3, with no clear D. Between the trimmed V and J ends, which lost 0 bases and 2 bases, there was a span of 13 bases. The CDR3 runs 16 residues. Germline V gives CDR1 SGHRS, CDR2 YFSETQ. Here the CDR3 DNA reads TGCGCCAGCAGCTTGGGTGCGACACCCGACACAGATACGCAGTATTTT. It codes for CASSLGATPDTDTQYF.

The chain recombines TRBV11-2 with TRBJ1-1; a weak D match, TRBD1 (6 bases). V shed 3 bases and J shed 1 base, with 18 bases lying between them. Germline values: CDR1 SGHAT, CDR2 FQNNGV. The CDR3 contains 17 residues. In DNA, the CDR3 is TGTGCCAGCAGCTTCTCTCAGGGGAGAAGGAGGAACACTGAAGCTTTCTTT. It codes for CASSFSQGRRRNTEAFF. Variable domain in full (rest from reference TRBV11-2 and TRBJ1-1): EAGVAQSPRYKIIEKRQSVAFWCNPISGHATLYWYQQILGQGPKLLIQFQNNGVVDDSQLPKDRFSAERLKGVDSTLKIQPAKLEDSAVYLCASSFSQGRRRNTEAFFGQGTRLTVV.

This clonotype was picked up a small number of times. This chain joins TRBV7-8 and TRBJ2-7, with TRBD1 as a possible D gene (5 bases). The CDR3 length is 16 residues. V was cut by 2 bases and J by 0 bases, with 14 bases left in between. The germline V gene has CDR1 SGHVS and CDR2 FQNEAQ. The CDR3 protein is CASSLKATQGSYEQYF. CDR3 nucleotide sequence: TGTGCCAGCAGCTTAAAGGCGACGCAGGGCTCCTACGAGCAGTACTTC.

This chain connects TRBV28 to TRBJ2-7; D gene ambiguous. Trimming took off 6 bases at V and 2 bases at J, with 8 bases between the two ends. Germline-derived CDR1 and CDR2 are MDHEN and SYDVKM. The CDR3 covers 12 residues. As DNA, the CDR3 is TGTGCCAGCAGCCAGGACCCCTACGAGCAGTACTTC. It codes for CASSQDPYEQYF.

This clonotype was seen only a few times. The rearrangement uses TRBV15 and TRBJ1-5, with D uncertain. The CDR3 spans 15 residues. Per the germline V gene, CDR1 is LNHNV and CDR2 is YYDKDF (reference sequence). Trimming took off 0 bases at V and 1 base at J, with 7 bases between the two ends. DNA of the CDR3: TGTGCCACCAGCAGAGATCTAAACAGCAATCAGCCCCAGCATTTT. It translates to CATSRDLNSNQPQHF.

The chain joins TRBV18 to TRBJ1-5; D is uncertain. V was cut by 3 bases and J by 5 bases, with 11 bases left in between. This CDR3 has 14 amino acids. Per the germline V gene, CDR1 is KGHSH and CDR2 is LQKENI. CDR3: CASSPEADYQPQHF. CDR3 DNA sequence: TGTGCCAGCTCACCTGAGGCCGACTATCAGCCCCAGCATTTT.

This clonotype was detected only a few times. CDR3 sequence reads: CASSGNQETQYF. In nucleotides, the CDR3 is TGCGCCAGCAGCGGAAACCAAGAGACCCAGTACTTC. This chain connects TRBV5-1 to TRBJ2-5; D not certain. V was clipped by 4 bases and J by 0 bases, with 4 bases between them. The CDR3 spans 12 residues. Per the germline V gene, CDR1 is SGHRS and CDR2 is YFSETQ.